A single sample gave rise to the 22 T cell receptor beta chains below, sequenced in a study of T cell responses to AZD1222 COVID-19 vaccine. Generated by immunoSEQ multiplex PCR, the TCRdb table keeps only in-frame clones and is missing some. The sample yields tens of thousands of clones, about 83% seen once. The sample consisted of peripheral blood, taken 28 days after the second AZD1222 dose. These receptors all come from an adult who received the AZD1222 COVID-19 vaccine.

The rearrangement joins TRBV28 to TRBJ2-7; 11 nucleotides agree with TRBD1. CDR1 is MDHEN and CDR2 is SYDVKM in the germline V gene. J lost 5 bases, V lost 8 bases, and 2 bases had no gene match. The CDR3 contains 12 residues. As DNA, the CDR3 is TGTGCCAGCGGGACAGGGGGGCACGAGCAGTACTTC. It encodes CASGTGGHEQYF. The variable domain in full, with the rest retrieved from reference TRBV28 and TRBJ2-7, is DVKVTQSSRYLVKRTGEKVFLECVQDMDHENMFWYRQDPGLGLRLIYFSYDVKMKEKGDIPEGYSVSREKKERFSLILESASTNQTSMYLCASGTGGHEQYFGPGTRLTVT.

The gene calls are TRBV7-2 and TRBJ2-1, with D maybe TRBD2 (7 bases). The CDR3 runs to 14 residues. V was trimmed by 2 bases and J by 9 bases, leaving 14 bases between them. CDR1 SGHTA and CDR2 FQGNSA come from the germline V gene. The CDR3 is CASSLYGGAAEQFF. CDR3 DNA: TGTGCCAGCAGCTTATATGGGGGGGCCGCTGAGCAGTTCTTC.

The rearrangement uses TRBV20-1 and TRBJ2-7, with D tentatively TRBD1 or TRBD2 (7 bases each). CDR3 size: 16 residues. Germline CDR1 reads DFQATT; CDR2 reads SNEGSKA (reference sequence). Trimming stripped 3 bases from V and 0 bases from J, with 18 bases between. The DNA of the CDR3 is TGCAGTGCTAGTCCAAGGGGGAGGGGGCTCTCCTACGAGCAGTACTTC. It codes for CSASPRGRGLSYEQYF.

The gene calls are TRBV30 and TRBJ2-7; 8 nucleotides agree with TRBD1. The germline CDR1 and CDR2 sequences are GTSNPN and SVGIG (reference sequence). The CDR3 length is 13 residues. J gave up 5 bases and V 5 bases, and 8 bases lay outside the gene matches. The CDR3 region has the DNA TGTGCCTGGGATAGACAGGGGACCCACGAGCAGTACTTC. Encoded protein: CAWDRQGTHEQYF.

This sequence joins TRBV19 and TRBJ2-1, with a possible D match to TRBD2 (6 bases). CDR3 length: 14 residues. CDR1 is LNHDA, CDR2 SQIVND, per germline (reference sequence). The V gene lost 2 bases and the J gene lost 7 bases, with 12 bases spanning the gap. The DNA of the CDR3 is TGTGCCAGTAGTATAAGACGGGACTGGAATGAGCAGTTCTTC. Protein product: CASSIRRDWNEQFF.

This clone has only a few counts. The chain combines TRBV19 with TRBJ2-1; D is ambiguous. Germline CDR1 reads LNHDA; CDR2 reads SQIVND (reference sequence). The germline V and J ends were trimmed by 1 base and 7 bases, with 2 bases remaining between them. The length of the CDR3 is 11 residues. This CDR3 reads CASSIGNEQFF. The CDR3 coding sequence is TGTGCCAGTAGTATAGGTAATGAGCAGTTCTTC.

The chain has TRBV9 and TRBJ2-1; the D is unclear. Trimming pared 2 bases from V and 5 bases from J, leaving 14 bases between. CDR1 is SGDLS and CDR2 is YYNGEE in the germline V gene. This CDR3 is built from 15 residues. CDR3 DNA sequence: TGTGCCAGCAGCGTCCGGCCGTCGCTCGACAATGAGCAGTTCTTC. Translation gives CASSVRPSLDNEQFF. Looking up the rest from reference TRBV9 and TRBJ2-1 gives the full variable domain: DSGVTQTPKHLITATGQRVTLRCSPRSGDLSVYWYQQSLDQGLQFLIQYYNGEERAKGNILERFSAQQFPDLHSELNLSSLELGDSALYFCASSVRPSLDNEQFFGPGTRLTVL.

This chain links TRBV5-1 with TRBJ2-3; D uncertain. Germline V gene lookup returns CDR1 SGHRS and CDR2 YFSETQ. Trimming cost V 4 bases and J 1 base, with 16 bases left between them. The CDR3 is 16 amino acids. CDR3 sequence reads: CASSRTDLRGTDTQYF. In DNA form, the CDR3 reads TGCGCCAGCAGCCGGACCGACCTAAGGGGCACAGATACGCAGTATTTT.

This clone was seen just once. The V and J genes are TRBV5-1 and TRBJ2-2; no clear D. Trimming took off 4 bases at V and 3 bases at J, with 10 bases between the two ends. CDR1 and CDR2 (germline): SGHRS, YFSETQ. There are 14 residues in the CDR3. The CDR3 nucleotides are TGCGCCAGCAGCGAACAGATAGACACCGGGGAGCTGTTTTTT. It encodes CASSEQIDTGELFF.

V gene TRBV4-3 combines with J gene TRBJ1-6; D might be TRBD1 (5 bases). The germline V and J ends were trimmed by 0 bases and 5 bases, with 14 bases remaining between them. From germline, CDR1 is LGHNA and CDR2 YSLEER. CDR3 length: 17 residues. CDR3 DNA sequence: TGCGCCAGCAGCCAAGATCCCGACAGTGGAGATAATTCACCCCTCCACTTT. Encoded protein: CASSQDPDSGDNSPLHF.

The chain uses TRBV7-3 and TRBJ2-7; the D is unclear. This CDR3 region has 12 residues. Trimming left V 11 bases short and J 2 bases short, with 13 bases between. Germline V gene sequence: CDR1 SGHTA, CDR2 FQGTGA. Here the CDR3 reads CAPRLGTYEQYF. In nucleotides, the CDR3 is TGTGCCCCGCGACTCGGCACCTACGAGCAGTACTTC. Supplemented by reference TRBV7-3 and TRBJ2-7, the full variable domain reads GAGVSQTPSNKVTEKGKYVELRCDPISGHTALYWYRQSLGQGPEFLIYFQGTGAADDSGLPNDRFFAVRPEGSVSTLKIQRTERGDSAVYLCAPRLGTYEQYFGPGTRLTVT.

J is TRBJ2-3 and V is TRBV6-5, with 7 bases identical to TRBD2. Germline CDR1 is MNHEY and CDR2 is SVGAGI. The CDR3 covers 15 residues. J was trimmed by 4 bases and V by 1 base; bases with no gene match: 5. The CDR3 nucleotides read TGTGCCAGCAGTTACTGGGGGGGTTCTGCAGATACGCAGTATTTT. Translated, it gives CASSYWGGSADTQYF.

This clone was recorded once. The chain joins TRBV11-2 to TRBJ2-7; the match to TRBD1 covers 7 bases. This CDR3 is built from 14 residues. V lost 4 bases and J lost 0; bases outside the gene matches: 3. In germline, CDR1 is SGHAT, CDR2 FQNNGV. The CDR3 DNA reads TGTGCCAGCAGCTACCGACAGGGCTCCTACGAGCAGTACTTC. This translates into CASSYRQGSYEQYF.

The rearrangement uses TRBV11-1 and TRBJ2-5; either TRBD1 or TRBD2 may fit D (6 bases each). V lost 5 bases and J 5 bases, leaving 12 bases between the germline ends. CDR3 size: 13 residues. Germline CDR1 and CDR2: SGHAT and FQDESV (reference sequence). The CDR3 region is CASSPGAQETQYF. The DNA of the CDR3 is TGTGCCAGCAGCCCGGGGGCGCAGGAGACCCAGTACTTC.

The V gene is TRBV18, the J gene TRBJ2-3; maybe TRBD1 (6 bases). Deletions cut 7 bases from V and 14 bases from J, with 22 bases between. Germline CDR1 reads KGHSH; CDR2 reads LQKENI. The CDR3 consists of 13 residues. CDR3 protein: CASWSQQGSSGYF. CDR3 sequence (DNA): TGTGCCAGCTGGAGTCAACAGGGAAGTTCAGGGTATTTT.

This CDR3 reads CASSLDRGGRLDEQFF. CDR3 in DNA: TGTGCCAGCAGCTTAGATCGGGGAGGAAGACTTGATGAGCAGTTCTTC. The chain combines TRBV11-3 with TRBJ2-1; perhaps TRBD2 as D (6 bases). This CDR3 is built from 16 residues. The germline V gene encodes CDR1 SGHNT and CDR2 YENEEA. Trimming stripped 0 bases from V and 8 bases from J, with 17 bases between.

The V call is TRBV6-2 or TRBV6-3, the J call TRBJ2-5; 10 nucleotides align to TRBD2. CDR3 size: 14 residues. The V gene end was trimmed by 5 bases and the J gene end by 8 bases; junction bases not matched to a gene: 8. Looked up from germline, CDR1 is MNHEY and CDR2 is SVGEGT. The CDR3 protein is CASSTQGLATTQYF. Written as DNA, the CDR3 is TGTGCCAGCAGTACCCAGGGACTAGCGACTACCCAGTACTTC.

V usage is TRBV6-5 and J usage is TRBJ1-5; the D is unclear. V shed 4 bases and J shed 0 bases, with 4 bases lying between them. CDR1 is MNHEY, CDR2 SVGAGI, per germline. This CDR3 is built from 13 residues. CDR3 in amino acids: CASSWVSNQPQHF. DNA of the CDR3: TGTGCCAGCAGTTGGGTTAGCAATCAGCCCCAGCATTTT.

The J gene is TRBJ1-4, the V gene TRBV9; D perhaps matches TRBD1 (5 bases). CDR1 and CDR2 from the germline V gene are SGDLS and YYNGEE. CDR3 size: 17 residues. Trimming cost V 5 bases and J 5 bases, with 22 bases left between them. The chain's CDR3 is CASSDDSQGFRNEKLFF. The CDR3 region has the DNA TGTGCCAGCAGTGACGATAGCCAGGGCTTTCGGAATGAAAAACTGTTTTTT.

The chain is built from TRBV5-1 and TRBJ1-4, with TRBD1 as a possible D gene (5 bases). V dropped 5 bases and J dropped 6 bases, with 14 bases sitting between them. CDR3 length equals 14 residues. Germline-derived CDR1 and CDR2 are SGHRS and YFSETQ. The CDR3 region is CASSGGGQDEKLFF. The CDR3 nucleotides are TGCGCCAGCAGTGGGGGAGGGCAAGATGAAAAACTGTTTTTT.

V and J are TRBV27 and TRBJ1-5, with 8 positions matching TRBD1. The CDR3 totals 14 residues. Germline V gene sequence: CDR1 MNHEY, CDR2 SMNVEV (reference sequence). V was pared by 6 bases and J by 1 base, with 2 bases of the junction left unmatched. DNA for the CDR3: TGTGCCAGCAGCTACAGGGGGAGCAATCAGCCCCAGCATTTT. The encoded protein is CASSYRGSNQPQHF.

The chain couples TRBV30 to TRBJ2-3; D remains unclear. The CDR3 has 13 residues. Germline CDR1 reads GTSNPN; CDR2 reads SVGIG (reference sequence). The V and J ends lost 2 bases and 6 bases respectively, with 12 bases between them. The CDR3 DNA is TGTGCCTGGAGTTCCCTCGTTGGGGATACGCAGTATTTT. Residues: CAWSSLVGDTQYF.